This T cell receptor (beta chain) appears in the sequencing data of a study of cytomegalovirus exposure and HLA in healthy donors. Study-wide context: Unique TCRs from HLA-typed donors, around 79 million of them, were held in an early data release. Among fewer than 500 genotyped donors, around 77% fell in the Caucasian-associated ancestry cluster.

A multiplex PCR was run with 60 Vbeta primers and 13 Jbeta primers. TCRdb's table, derived via immunoSEQ multiplex PCR, lists solely in-frame clones and lacks some. The sample contains 100,000 to 150,000 clones, over 80% of which appear only once. Findings of the study overall: As confirmed in vitro, a few CMV-associated chains were specific for CMV antigens. Later analysis identified a missense DCLRE1C variant that was linked to TCR beta V- and J-gene trimming.

With 4 bases removed from V and 2 bases from J, the gap between germline ends came to 15 bases. Germline V gives CDR1 SGHDT, CDR2 YYEEEE. The CDR3 is 15 amino acids. This clone has a handful of counts. Its antigen is not identified. This sequence originates from a man aged 25 to 40 in good health and CMV-seronegative. Sequencing was carried out using PBMCs. This chain connects TRBV5-6 to TRBJ1-2, with D possibly matching TRBD1 (6 bases). The CDR3 nucleotides are TGTGCCAGCAGCCCTCGCGCCGGGACAAACTATGGCTACACCTTC. Translation: CASSPRAGTNYGYTF.